This T cell receptor beta chain derives from a study of OX40 agonist ivuxolimab in advanced cancers. Overall study: Patients were treated with ivuxolimab, an agonistic anti-OX40 (CD134) antibody. Partial responses were achieved by three patients: one hepatocellular carcinoma, two cutaneous melanoma. Overall study results and limits: Clones of CD4+ and CD8+ blood T cells grew by week 6 at doses of 0.1 to 3.0 mg/kg.

Autoimmune disease history or systemic immunosuppression excluded patients. This clone was found once. Its antigen is not known. The CDR3 has 15 amino acids. Trimming took off 6 bases at V and 0 bases at J, with 11 bases between the two ends. CDR1 and CDR2 from the germline V gene are WNHNN and SYGVQD (reference sequence). Assay: immunoSEQ multiplex PCR; the TCRdb copy retains only in-frame clones and omits some. The data show roughly 46,000 clones, about four fifths seen once. This specimen was CD4+ or CD8+ T cells sorted from blood, taken in a trial of the OX40 agonist ivuxolimab. The V gene is TRBV10-1, the J gene TRBJ2-2, with D possibly matching TRBD2 (5 bases). This TCR was recovered from an adult with an advanced solid tumor such as melanoma, head and neck, liver or kidney cancer. The CDR3 spells CASSGSGANTGELFF. For the CDR3, the DNA is TGCGCCAGCAGCGGTTCCGGGGCGAACACCGGGGAGCTGTTTTTT.